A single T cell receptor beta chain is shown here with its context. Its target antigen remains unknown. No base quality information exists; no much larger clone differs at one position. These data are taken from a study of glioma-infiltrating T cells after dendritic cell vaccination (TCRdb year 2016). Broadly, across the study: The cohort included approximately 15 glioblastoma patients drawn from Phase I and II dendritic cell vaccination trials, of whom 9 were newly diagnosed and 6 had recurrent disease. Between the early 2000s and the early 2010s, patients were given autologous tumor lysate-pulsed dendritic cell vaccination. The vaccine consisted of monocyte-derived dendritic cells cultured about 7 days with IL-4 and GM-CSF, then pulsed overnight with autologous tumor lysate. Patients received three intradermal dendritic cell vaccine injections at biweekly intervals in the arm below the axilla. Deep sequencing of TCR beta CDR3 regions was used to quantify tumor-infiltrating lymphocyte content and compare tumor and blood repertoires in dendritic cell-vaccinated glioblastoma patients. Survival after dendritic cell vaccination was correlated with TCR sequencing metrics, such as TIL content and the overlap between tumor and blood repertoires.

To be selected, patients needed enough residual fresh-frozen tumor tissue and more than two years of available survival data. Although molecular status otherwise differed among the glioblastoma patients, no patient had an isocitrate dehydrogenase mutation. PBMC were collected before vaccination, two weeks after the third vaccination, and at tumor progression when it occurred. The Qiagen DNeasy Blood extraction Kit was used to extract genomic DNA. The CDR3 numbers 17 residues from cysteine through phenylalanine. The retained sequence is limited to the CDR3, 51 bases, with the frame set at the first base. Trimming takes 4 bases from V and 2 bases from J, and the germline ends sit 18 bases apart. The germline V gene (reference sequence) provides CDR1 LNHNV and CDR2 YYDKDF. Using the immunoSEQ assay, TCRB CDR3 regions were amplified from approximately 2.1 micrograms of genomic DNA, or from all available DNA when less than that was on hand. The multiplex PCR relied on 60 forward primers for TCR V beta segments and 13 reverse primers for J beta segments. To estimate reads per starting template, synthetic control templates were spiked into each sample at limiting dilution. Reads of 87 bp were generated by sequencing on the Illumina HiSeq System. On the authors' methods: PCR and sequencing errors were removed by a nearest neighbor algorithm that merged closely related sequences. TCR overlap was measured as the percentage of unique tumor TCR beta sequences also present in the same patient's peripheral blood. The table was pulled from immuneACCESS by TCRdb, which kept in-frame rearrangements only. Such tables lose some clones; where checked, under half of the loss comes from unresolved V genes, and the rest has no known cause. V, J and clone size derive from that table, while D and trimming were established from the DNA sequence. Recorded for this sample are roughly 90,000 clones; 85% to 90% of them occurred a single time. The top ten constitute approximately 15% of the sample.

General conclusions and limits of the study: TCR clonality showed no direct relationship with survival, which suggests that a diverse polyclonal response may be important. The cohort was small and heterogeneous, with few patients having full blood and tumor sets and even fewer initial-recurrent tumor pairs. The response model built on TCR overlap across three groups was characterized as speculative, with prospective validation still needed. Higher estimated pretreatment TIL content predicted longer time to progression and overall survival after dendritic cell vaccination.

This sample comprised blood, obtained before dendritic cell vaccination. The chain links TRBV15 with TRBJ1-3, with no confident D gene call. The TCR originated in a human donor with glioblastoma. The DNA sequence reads TGTGCCACCAGCACTGGGCTCAGTCTTGTCACTGGAAACACCATATATTTT. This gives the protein CATSTGLSLVTGNTIYF.